A selection of T cell receptor beta chains follows, all from one sample in a study of cytomegalovirus exposure and HLA in healthy donors. TCRdb keeps only in-frame clones here, not all; method: immunoSEQ multiplex PCR. The sample includes 100,000 to 150,000 clones, around 78% of them seen just once. Sequencing was carried out using PBMCs. These TCRs come from a man in his 60s in good health and CMV-seropositive. CDR3s include the opening cysteine and the closing phenylalanine or tryptophan. Fields, in order: V gene, D gene, clone size, J gene, CDR3 protein, CDR3 DNA. D genes are given only for firm matches. Clone size is not always given. Where it is, it says once, few, many or a class for expanded clones.

v_gene: TRBV7-9; d_gene: -; abundance: few; j_gene: TRBJ2-1; CDR3aa: CASSRVRGHNEQFF; CDR3nt: TGTGCCAGCAGCCGGGTCAGGGGTCACAATGAGCAGTTCTTC
v_gene: TRBV4-1; d_gene: -; abundance: -; j_gene: TRBJ1-1; CDR3aa: CASSQGWGGPPEAFF; CDR3nt: TGCGCCAGCAGCCAAGGTTGGGGGGGCCCCCCTGAAGCTTTCTTT
v_gene: TRBV11-3; d_gene: -; abundance: -; j_gene: TRBJ2-7; CDR3aa: CAPPPTEQQPLTYEQYF; CDR3nt: TGTGCCCCTCCTCCCACAGAGCAACAACCCCTAACCTACGAGCAGTACTTC
v_gene: TRBV10-3; d_gene: -; abundance: -; j_gene: TRBJ1-5; CDR3aa: CAISERRGSNQPQHF; CDR3nt: TGTGCCATCAGTGAGAGGCGAGGGAGCAATCAGCCCCAGCATTTT
v_gene: TRBV2; d_gene: TRBD2; abundance: -; j_gene: TRBJ2-1; CDR3aa: CASSAYPSGGGFF; CDR3nt: TGTGCCAGCAGTGCCTACCCTAGCGGTGGGGGATTCTTC
v_gene: TRBV15; d_gene: TRBD1; abundance: -; j_gene: TRBJ1-2; CDR3aa: CATARTGGYGYTF; CDR3nt: TGTGCCACCGCAAGGACAGGGGGCTATGGCTACACCTTC
v_gene: TRBV28; d_gene: -; abundance: few; j_gene: TRBJ1-2; CDR3aa: CASRPGHQINYGYTF; CDR3nt: TGTGCCAGCAGGCCGGGACACCAAATTAACTATGGCTACACCTTC
v_gene: TRBV6-1; d_gene: -; abundance: -; j_gene: TRBJ2-7; CDR3aa: CASSRDKLLYEQYF; CDR3nt: TGTGCCAGCAGCCGGGACAAACTTCTCTACGAGCAGTACTTC
v_gene: TRBV5-1; d_gene: TRBD1; abundance: -; j_gene: TRBJ1-2; CDR3aa: CASNVGQGAEDGYTF; CDR3nt: TGCGCCAGCAACGTGGGACAGGGGGCGGAGGATGGCTACACCTTC
v_gene: TRBV7-9; d_gene: -; abundance: -; j_gene: TRBJ1-4; CDR3aa: CASSFTGGGFEKLFF; CDR3nt: TGTGCCAGCAGCTTTACGGGGGGGGGATTTGAAAAACTGTTTTTT
v_gene: TRBV27; d_gene: -; abundance: few; j_gene: TRBJ2-7; CDR3aa: CASSSSYEQYF; CDR3nt: TGTGCCAGCAGTTCGAGCTACGAGCAGTACTTC
v_gene: TRBV7-8; d_gene: -; abundance: -; j_gene: TRBJ2-7; CDR3aa: CASSLRDNEQYF; CDR3nt: TGTGCCAGCAGCTTAAGGGACAACGAGCAGTACTTC
v_gene: TRBV25-1; d_gene: -; abundance: -; j_gene: TRBJ2-2; CDR3aa: CASSEYVTRNTGELFF; CDR3nt: TGTGCCAGCAGTGAATATGTAACTAGGAACACCGGGGAGCTGTTTTTT
v_gene: TRBV27; d_gene: -; abundance: -; j_gene: TRBJ2-5; CDR3aa: CASSSGAETQYF; CDR3nt: TGTGCCAGCAGTTCAGGGGCGGAGACCCAGTACTTC
v_gene: TRBV5-1; d_gene: TRBD1; abundance: -; j_gene: TRBJ1-4; CDR3aa: CASSLGVGQGEEKLFF; CDR3nt: TGCGCCAGCAGCTTGGGAGTGGGACAGGGCGAGGAAAAACTGTTTTTT
v_gene: TRBV2; d_gene: TRBD2; abundance: -; j_gene: TRBJ2-2; CDR3aa: CASSGGSNTGELFF; CDR3nt: TGTGCCAGCAGCGGGGGGTCGAACACCGGGGAGCTGTTTTTT
v_gene: TRBV11-1; d_gene: TRBD2; abundance: -; j_gene: TRBJ2-1; CDR3aa: CASTFLGTSTNEQFF; CDR3nt: TGTGCCAGCACCTTCTTGGGGACTAGCACCAATGAGCAGTTCTTC
v_gene: TRBV28; d_gene: -; abundance: -; j_gene: TRBJ2-7; CDR3aa: CASSFGTYSYEQYF; CDR3nt: TGTGCCAGCAGTTTTGGGACATACTCCTACGAGCAGTACTTC
v_gene: TRBV9; d_gene: -; abundance: -; j_gene: TRBJ2-5; CDR3aa: CASSVSGKETQYF; CDR3nt: TGTGCCAGCAGCGTTTCGGGGAAAGAGACCCAGTACTTC
v_gene: TRBV6-1; d_gene: -; abundance: -; j_gene: TRBJ2-7; CDR3aa: CASRVQSSYEQYF; CDR3nt: TGTGCCAGCAGGGTACAGAGCTCCTACGAGCAGTACTTC
v_gene: TRBV10-3; d_gene: -; abundance: -; j_gene: TRBJ1-4; CDR3aa: CAISESQGNEKLFF; CDR3nt: TGTGCCATCAGTGAGTCCCAGGGAAACGAAAAACTGTTTTTT
v_gene: TRBV5-1; d_gene: -; abundance: -; j_gene: TRBJ2-7; CDR3aa: CASSFSIVSLNYEQYF; CDR3nt: TGCGCCAGCAGCTTTAGTATCGTGAGTCTGAACTACGAGCAGTACTTC
v_gene: TRBV28; d_gene: -; abundance: -; j_gene: TRBJ2-1; CDR3aa: CASSTTGITPFGAFF; CDR3nt: TGTGCCAGCAGTACTACAGGGATAACCCCTTTTGGGGCCTTCTTC
v_gene: TRBV5-8; d_gene: -; abundance: once; j_gene: TRBJ1-6; CDR3aa: CASSFLRGSGDSPLHF; CDR3nt: TGTGCCAGCAGCTTTCTTAGAGGAAGCGGGGATTCACCCCTCCACTTT
v_gene: TRBV19; d_gene: -; abundance: -; j_gene: TRBJ2-2; CDR3aa: CASRTAPAAPGGELFF; CDR3nt: TGTGCCAGTAGGACGGCTCCAGCCGCGCCGGGCGGGGAGCTGTTTTTT
v_gene: TRBV6-5; d_gene: -; abundance: -; j_gene: TRBJ1-1; CDR3aa: CASRAGDLNTEAFF; CDR3nt: TGTGCCAGCAGGGCAGGGGACCTGAACACTGAAGCTTTCTTT
v_gene: TRBV4-1; d_gene: -; abundance: few; j_gene: TRBJ1-4; CDR3aa: CASSQDPGQPFEKLFF; CDR3nt: TGCGCCAGCAGCCAAGACCCCGGACAGCCCTTTGAAAAACTGTTTTTT
v_gene: TRBV19; d_gene: TRBD2; abundance: -; j_gene: TRBJ2-7; CDR3aa: CASKSPGTSGGYEQYF; CDR3nt: TGTGCCAGTAAATCCCCCGGGACTAGCGGGGGATACGAGCAGTACTTC
v_gene: TRBV5-6; d_gene: TRBD1; abundance: -; j_gene: TRBJ1-5; CDR3aa: CASSLGQGLSQHF; CDR3nt: TGTGCCAGCAGCCTGGGACAGGGGCTTTCCCAGCATTTT
v_gene: TRBV14; d_gene: -; abundance: -; j_gene: TRBJ2-6; CDR3aa: CASSHGGANVLTF; CDR3nt: TGTGCCAGCAGCCACGGGGGGGCCAACGTCCTGACTTTC